The 27 T cell receptor beta chains below all came from one sample that was sequenced in a study of post-analysis software for immune sequencing data. Study-wide results and limits: TRBV segments more frequent in patients than in controls numbered roughly 5 and included TRBV5-6, TRBV5-1 and TRBV20-1.

Antigens of these TCRs are unknown. Each TCR beta cDNA library carried unique molecular identifiers. MiXCR, applied by TCRdb to the PCR reads, yields one record per CDR3 protein. Of approximately 690,000 distinct CDR3 sequences listed, roughly three fifths are singletons. What was sequenced was blood. These receptors all stem from a girl aged 2 to 9 with multiple sclerosis.

The chain couples TRBV12-3 or TRBV12-4 to TRBJ2-1; TRBD2 matches at 7 bases. V gave up 2 bases and J gave up 4 bases; unmatched junction bases: 11. This CDR3 contains 17 residues. CDR3: CASSLWTGGDSYNEQFF. The CDR3 nucleotides are TGTGCCAGCAGTTTATGGACGGGAGGAGACAGTTACAATGAGCAGTTCTTC.

The chain joins TRBV6-6 to TRBJ2-3; D is unclear. V was clipped by 6 bases and J by 2 bases, with 6 bases between them. The CDR3 loop spans 12 amino acids. Germline-derived CDR1 and CDR2 are MNHNY and SVGAGI (reference sequence). CDR3 DNA: TGTGCCAGCAGCCCAGTCACAGATACGCAGTATTTT. Translated, it gives CASSPVTDTQYF.

The chain combines TRBV6-1 with TRBJ2-1; TRBD1 matches 9 bases. The V gene's germline CDR1 is MNHNS and CDR2 SASEGT. The CDR3 extends over 14 amino acids. V shed 7 bases and J 7 bases; nucleotides not matched to a gene: 8. In DNA form, the CDR3 reads TGTGCCAGCATACTGGGACAGGGCCTAAATGAGCAGTTCTTC. It encodes CASILGQGLNEQFF.

V is TRBV15 and J is TRBJ2-5, with D maybe TRBD1 (5 bases). V lost 8 bases, J lost 4 bases, and 17 bases lay in between. Germline-derived CDR1 and CDR2 are LNHNV and YYDKDF (reference sequence). The CDR3 is 14 amino acids. CDR3 sequence reads: CATGNGQGRETQYF. In nucleotides, the CDR3 is TGTGCCACCGGGAACGGGCAGGGCAGAGAGACCCAGTACTTC.

This clonotype was seen a few times. This sequence joins TRBV6-2 or TRBV6-3 and TRBJ2-3; 8 bases align to TRBD1. Per the germline V gene, CDR1 is MNHEY and CDR2 is SVGEGT. The CDR3 length is 14 residues. After removal of 6 bases from V and 2 bases from J, the junction contained 4 bases not matched to a gene. CDR3 in DNA: TGTGCCAGCAGGGCGGGACAGGACACAGATACGCAGTATTTT. It encodes CASRAGQDTDTQYF.

The chain uses TRBV4-2 and TRBJ2-3; D assignment may be TRBD1 or TRBD2 (6 bases each). V was cut by 1 base and J by 2 bases, with 10 bases left in between. Germline lookup yields CDR1 LGHNA and CDR2 YNFKEQ. This CDR3 has 15 amino acids. DNA for the CDR3: TGTGCCAGCAGCCAAGCGGGGGCAATCACAGATACGCAGTATTTT. The encoded protein is CASSQAGAITDTQYF.

The chain carries TRBV6-8 and TRBJ1-2, with TRBD1 as a possible D gene (5 bases). This CDR3 has 14 residues. Per the germline V gene, CDR1 is MNHGY and CDR2 is SAAAGT. V shed 9 bases and J shed 2 bases, with 16 bases lying between them. The CDR3 here is CASPPGRVNYGYTF. The CDR3 DNA follows: TGTGCCAGTCCTCCGGGGCGGGTCAACTATGGCTACACCTTC.

This clonotype was observed a handful of times. The chain employs TRBV7-2 and TRBJ2-7; D is unclear. V was cut by 3 bases and J by 2 bases, with 11 bases left in between. The CDR3 totals 14 residues. The germline CDR1 and CDR2 sequences are SGHTA and FQGNSA. In DNA form, the CDR3 reads TGTGCCAGCAGCTTTTTCGGCTTAGCCTACGAGCAGTACTTC. Translating it yields CASSFFGLAYEQYF. The whole variable domain, remainder taken from reference TRBV7-2 and TRBJ2-7, is GAGVSQSPSNKVTEKGKDVELRCDPISGHTALYWYRQSLGQGLEFLIYFQGNSAPDKSGLPSDRFSAERTGGSVSTLTIQRTQQEDSAVYLCASSFFGLAYEQYFGPGTRLTVT.

The rearrangement joins TRBV4-1 to TRBJ1-4; 11 bases agree with TRBD1. Per germline, CDR1 MGHRA and CDR2 YSYEKL. The CDR3 runs 15 residues. The junction had 9 bases not matched to a gene; V was cut back by 4 bases and J by 11 bases. The CDR3 nucleotides are TGCGCCAGCAGCCCCGCGATCGGACAGGGGGCTAAACTGTTTTTT. It yields the protein CASSPAIGQGAKLFF.

The CDR3 nucleotides are TGTGCTAGTGGTTTGGCTAGCGGGAGGGCCCCCTACGAGCAGTACTTC. It translates to CASGLASGRAPYEQYF. The chain has TRBV12-5 and TRBJ2-4; 12 bases map to TRBD2. TRBJ2-7 explains the end of the DNA better; the J call may be wrong. The CDR3 totals 16 residues. Germline CDR1 and CDR2: LGHNT and FRNRAP.

The J gene is TRBJ2-7, the V gene TRBV6-5; 15 positions match TRBD2. There are 16 residues in the CDR3. Per germline, CDR1 MNHEY and CDR2 SVGAGI. Unmatched junction bases numbered 2, after V lost 0 bases and J lost 5 bases. The CDR3 DNA reads TGTGCCAGCAGTTACTCTAGGACTAGCGGGGGGGACGAGCAGTACTTC. Translated, it gives CASSYSRTSGGDEQYF.

This clonotype was counted between two and nine times. The chain couples TRBV28 to TRBJ2-7; D may be TRBD2 (6 bases). The germline V gene encodes CDR1 MDHEN and CDR2 SYDVKM. This CDR3 comprises 15 residues. Trimming stripped 2 bases from V and 0 bases from J, with 11 bases between. The CDR3 sequence: CASSLRGLYSYEQYF. The CDR3 bases are TGTGCCAGCAGTTTACGGGGACTGTACTCCTACGAGCAGTACTTC. Variable domain in full (rest from reference TRBV28 and TRBJ2-7): DVKVTQSSRYLVKRTGEKVFLECVQDMDHENMFWYRQDPGLGLRLIYFSYDVKMKEKGDIPEGYSVSREKKERFSLILESASTNQTSMYLCASSLRGLYSYEQYFGPGTRLTVT.

CDR3 in DNA: TGCAGCGTTGAAGAGGCACAGTACAATGAGCAGTTCTTC. Translated, it gives CSVEEAQYNEQFF. The chain recombines TRBV29-1 with TRBJ2-1; D is uncertain. Trimming shortened V by 0 bases and J by 4 bases, and 7 bases separated the two germline ends. The CDR3 totals 13 residues. The germline V gene encodes CDR1 SQVTM and CDR2 ANQGSEA.

The chain is built from TRBV27 and TRBJ2-4; D is undetermined. The CDR3 consists of 15 residues. Trimming took 0 bases from V and 9 from J, leaving 15 bases between them. Germline CDR1 and CDR2: MNHEY and SMNVEV (reference sequence). The CDR3 nucleotides read TGTGCCAGCAGTTTATCGCCCGCAGGTCGCTCCATTCAGTACTTC. It yields the protein CASSLSPAGRSIQYF.

The chain recombines TRBV7-2 with TRBJ2-4; no definite D call. The CDR3 is 16 amino acids. Trimming cost V 1 base and J 2 bases, with 12 bases left between them. Germline CDR1 and CDR2: SGHTA and FQGNSA. The chain's CDR3 is CASSLVVRRPKNIQYF. The CDR3 nucleotides read TGTGCCAGCAGCTTAGTGGTCCGTCGGCCCAAAAACATTCAGTACTTC. The variable domain in full, with the rest retrieved from reference TRBV7-2 and TRBJ2-4, is GAGVSQSPSNKVTEKGKDVELRCDPISGHTALYWYRQSLGQGLEFLIYFQGNSAPDKSGLPSDRFSAERTGGSVSTLTIQRTQQEDSAVYLCASSLVVRRPKNIQYFGAGTRLSVL.

V and J are TRBV24-1 and TRBJ1-2; TRBD1 aligns across 8 bases. V shed 3 bases, J shed 8 bases, and the junction held 4 bases outside the gene matches. The CDR3 spans 13 residues. Germline assignment: CDR1 KGHDR and CDR2 SFDVKD. CDR3 region: CATSDGQGGGYTF. The CDR3 nucleotides read TGTGCCACCAGTGATGGACAGGGTGGGGGCTACACCTTC.

This chain links TRBV5-1 with TRBJ2-3; 11 positions match TRBD2. This CDR3 spans 15 amino acids. The ends lost 5 bases at V and 3 bases at J; junction bases unmatched: 5. Germline CDR1 SGHRS, CDR2 YFSETQ. The CDR3 sequence is CASRTSGERTDTQYF. In DNA form, the CDR3 reads TGCGCCAGCAGGACTAGCGGGGAGAGGACAGATACGCAGTATTTT.

This chain links TRBV14 with TRBJ2-5, with 11 bases identical to TRBD1. The germline V gene has CDR1 SGHDN and CDR2 FVKESK. The trim removed 4 bases at V and 6 bases at J, leaving 16 bases unmatched. The CDR3 sequence is 18 residues long. CDR3 residues: CASSLGQGAPGFTKTQYF. CDR3 coding DNA: TGTGCCAGCAGCCTCGGACAGGGGGCGCCGGGTTTTACGAAGACCCAGTACTTC.

This clonotype was counted only a few times. This chain links TRBV4-1 with TRBJ2-1; 11 bases line up with TRBD2. The CDR3 totals 15 residues. With V trimmed by 1 base and J by 8 bases, 4 bases remained unmatched. The germline CDR1 and CDR2 sequences are MGHRA and YSYEKL. The CDR3 spells CASSQVLAGGDEQFF. CDR3 in DNA: TGCGCCAGCAGCCAAGTTCTAGCGGGAGGAGATGAGCAGTTCTTC.

This clonotype came up once. The CDR3 sequence: CATKEQGLVYGYTF. CDR3 bases: TGTGCCACCAAAGAACAGGGCCTCGTTTATGGCTACACCTTC. V is TRBV15 and J is TRBJ1-2; possible D gene TRBD1, 6 bases. Germline V gene data show CDR1 as LNHNV and CDR2 as YYDKDF (reference sequence). The length of the CDR3 is 14 residues. The V and J ends lost 7 bases and 5 bases respectively, with 17 bases between them.

This chain links TRBV7-2 with TRBJ2-3; 9 bases match TRBD2. The V segment lost 1 base and the J segment 5 bases; nucleotides outside the gene matches: 13. The CDR3 runs 18 residues. Per germline, CDR1 SGHTA and CDR2 FQGNSA. As DNA, the CDR3 is TGTGCCAGCAGCTTAGTATTCTTAGCGGGAGTCGGAGGAGATACGCAGTATTTT. It encodes CASSLVFLAGVGGDTQYF.

J is TRBJ2-6 and V is TRBV3-1; D possibly matches TRBD1 or TRBD2 (5 bases each). The CDR3 loop spans 21 amino acids. Germline loops: CDR1 LGHDT, CDR2 YNNKEL (reference sequence). V was cut by 0 bases and J by 4 bases, with 25 bases left in between. This CDR3 is CASSQDHFVIFSGTGANVLTF. CDR3 nucleotide sequence: TGTGCCAGCAGCCAAGATCACTTTGTAATCTTCTCGGGGACCGGGGCCAACGTCCTGACTTTC.

V gene TRBV20-1 combines with J gene TRBJ2-1; D not resolved. Germline values: CDR1 DFQATT, CDR2 SNEGSKA (reference sequence). The ends were cut back, 2 bases at V and 6 bases at J, with 14 bases in the middle. This CDR3 region has 14 residues. CDR3 sequence reads: CSARRSEQPNEQFF. CDR3 nucleotides: TGCAGTGCTAGACGGTCTGAACAGCCCAATGAGCAGTTCTTC.

The chain recombines TRBV7-9 with TRBJ2-7; D may be TRBD1 (6 bases). The germline CDR1 and CDR2 sequences are SEHNR and FQNEAQ (reference sequence). V lost 7 bases and J lost 4, with 14 bases in between. The CDR3 runs 13 residues. The DNA of the CDR3 is TGTGCCAGCACCCAATCGACAGGATACGAGCAGTACTTC. Protein product: CASTQSTGYEQYF.

This rearrangement joins TRBV29-1 to TRBJ1-2; 8 bases agree with TRBD1. The germline gives CDR1 SQVTM, CDR2 ANQGSEA. The CDR3 loop spans 14 amino acids. V was clipped by 4 bases and J by 3 bases; unmatched bases: 7. CDR3 in DNA: TGCAGCGTTGGCCCAGACAGGGGCCACTATGGCTACACCTTC. Its protein product is CSVGPDRGHYGYTF.

V gene TRBV12-3 or TRBV12-4 combines with J gene TRBJ2-3; TRBD2 is a possible D gene (5 bases). The CDR3 runs 16 residues. Trimming took 3 bases from V and 0 from J, leaving 13 bases between them. CDR3 region: CASSFPTMTSTDTQYF. The CDR3 region has the DNA TGTGCCAGCAGTTTCCCGACTATGACTAGCACAGATACGCAGTATTTT.

The chain has TRBV7-9 and TRBJ1-1, with D maybe TRBD1 (5 bases). Germline V gene data show CDR1 as SEHNR and CDR2 as FQNEAQ (reference sequence). This CDR3 spans 15 amino acids. The V gene lost 1 base and the J gene lost 1 base, with 10 bases spanning the gap. The CDR3 region is CASSLDPGGNTEAFF. The CDR3 coding sequence is TGTGCCAGCAGCTTAGATCCGGGGGGGAACACTGAAGCTTTCTTT. Together with reference TRBV7-9 and TRBJ1-1, the CDR3 gives the full variable domain: DTGVSQNPRHKITKRGQNVTFRCDPISEHNRLYWYRQTLGQGPEFLTYFQNEAQLEKSRLLSDRFSAERPKGSFSTLEIQRTEQGDSAMYLCASSLDPGGNTEAFFGQGTRLTVV.